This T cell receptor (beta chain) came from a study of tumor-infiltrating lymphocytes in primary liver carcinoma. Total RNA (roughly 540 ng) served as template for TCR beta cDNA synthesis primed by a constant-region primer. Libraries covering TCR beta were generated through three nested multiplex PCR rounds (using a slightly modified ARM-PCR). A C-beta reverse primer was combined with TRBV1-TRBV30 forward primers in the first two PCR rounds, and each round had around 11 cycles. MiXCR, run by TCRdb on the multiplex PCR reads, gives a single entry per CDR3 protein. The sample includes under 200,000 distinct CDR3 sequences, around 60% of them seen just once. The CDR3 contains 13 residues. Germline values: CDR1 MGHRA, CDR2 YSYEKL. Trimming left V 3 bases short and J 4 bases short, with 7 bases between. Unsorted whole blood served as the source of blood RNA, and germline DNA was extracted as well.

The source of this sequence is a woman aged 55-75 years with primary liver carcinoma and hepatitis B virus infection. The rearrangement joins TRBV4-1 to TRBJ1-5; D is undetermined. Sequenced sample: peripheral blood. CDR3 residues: CASSQVINQPQHF. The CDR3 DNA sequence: TGCGCCAGCAGCCAGGTTATTAATCAGCCCCAGCATTTT.